The 24 T cell receptor beta chains given below trace back to one sample, sequenced in a study of blood T cell repertoires in COVID-19. The method was immunoSEQ multiplex PCR; TCRdb's version includes in-frame clones alone and lacks a portion of them. This table holds around 100,000 clones, about 89% found once. Sequencing was done on a sample of peripheral blood. These receptors were taken from a human donor in a cohort sampled during active COVID-19.

J is TRBJ2-4 and V is TRBV6-2 or TRBV6-3; maybe TRBD2 (7 bases). Trimming removed 2 bases from V and 1 base from J, with 9 bases in between. Germline lookup yields CDR1 MNHEY and CDR2 SVGEGT. This CDR3 contains 15 residues. CDR3 amino acids: CASSYGGAAKNIQYF. CDR3 DNA: TGTGCCAGCAGTTACGGGGGGGCCGCCAAAAACATTCAGTACTTC.

The chain has TRBV6-2 or TRBV6-3 and TRBJ1-6, with TRBD1 matching over 8 bases. This CDR3 has 15 residues. Trimming took 5 bases from V and 8 from J; bases not matched to a gene: 8. Germline values: CDR1 MNHEY, CDR2 SVGEGT. The CDR3 here is CASSPGAGGHSPLHF. The CDR3 DNA reads TGTGCCAGCAGTCCCGGTGCAGGGGGCCATTCACCCCTCCACTTT.

This chain joins TRBV11-2 and TRBJ1-5; D might be TRBD1 (6 bases). Trimming took 1 base from V and 7 from J, leaving 14 bases between them. Germline V gene sequence: CDR1 SGHAT, CDR2 FQNNGV. This CDR3 contains 15 residues. The CDR3 coding sequence is TGTGCCAGCAGCTTAGGAACAGGGAATGGGCAGCCCCAGCATTTT. It translates to CASSLGTGNGQPQHF.

The chain carries TRBV29-1 and TRBJ1-5; tentative D call: TRBD1 (6 bases). V gave up 4 bases and J gave up 0 bases, with 13 bases separating them. CDR3 size: 15 residues. CDR1 and CDR2 (germline): SQVTM, ANQGSEA. CDR3 loop: CSVVLGADSNQPQHF. CDR3 nucleotide sequence: TGCAGCGTTGTCCTGGGGGCGGATAGCAATCAGCCCCAGCATTTT. The variable domain in full, with the rest retrieved from reference TRBV29-1 and TRBJ1-5, is SAVISQKPSRDICQRGTSLTIQCQVDSQVTMMFWYRQQPGQSLTLIATANQGSEATYESGFVIDKFPISRPNLTFSTLTVSNMSPEDSSIYLCSVVLGADSNQPQHFGDGTRLSIL.

The chain links TRBV4-3 to TRBJ1-1; perhaps TRBD1 as D (5 bases). The CDR3 extends over 15 amino acids. Trimming removed 1 base from V and 0 bases from J, with 9 bases in between. The germline V gene encodes CDR1 LGHNA and CDR2 YSLEER. CDR3 nucleotide sequence: TGCGCCAGCAGCCAAGTTGGGGGGTTGAACACTGAAGCTTTCTTT. Encoded protein: CASSQVGGLNTEAFF.

This clone was recorded only once. The chain uses TRBV19 and TRBJ2-1; TRBD2 matches at 10 bases. The CDR3 spans 16 residues. The germline gives CDR1 LNHDA, CDR2 SQIVND (reference sequence). V gave up 7 bases and J gave up 2 bases; unmatched junction bases: 8. The CDR3, as DNA: TGTGCCAGTACTCGACTAGCGGGTCTTCCCTACAATGAGCAGTTCTTC. Protein product: CASTRLAGLPYNEQFF.

V usage is TRBV18 and J usage is TRBJ2-2; 8 nucleotides match TRBD2. Trimming cost V 3 bases and J 3 bases; bases outside gene matches: 9. The CDR3 loop spans 17 amino acids. Germline V CDR1 and CDR2: KGHSH, LQKENI. The CDR3 region is CASSPRGPGGDTGELFF. Written as DNA, the CDR3 is TGTGCCAGCTCACCGCGCGGGCCCGGGGGGGACACCGGGGAGCTGTTTTTT. The complete variable domain, with remaining parts taken from reference TRBV18 and TRBJ2-2, reads NAGVMQNPRHLVRRRGQEARLRCSPMKGHSHVYWYRQLPEEGLKFMVYLQKENIIDESGMPKERFSAEFPKEGPSILRIQQVVRGDSAAYFCASSPRGPGGDTGELFFGEGSRLTVL.

The rearrangement uses TRBV3-1 (or the pseudogene TRBV3-2) and TRBJ1-2; TRBD1 agrees at 7 bases. Germline loops: CDR1 LGHDT, CDR2 YNNKEL (reference sequence). This CDR3 region has 13 residues. V was pared by 1 base and J by 8 bases, with 4 bases of the junction left unmatched. DNA of the CDR3: TGTGCCAGCAGCCAAGGGACAGGTCGGGGCTACACCTTC. It yields the protein CASSQGTGRGYTF.

The chain joins TRBV6-6 to TRBJ1-1; D gene unclear. From germline, CDR1 is MNHNY and CDR2 SVGAGI (reference sequence). V lost 4 bases and J lost 1, with 7 bases in between. The CDR3 sequence is 13 residues long. In DNA, the CDR3 is TGTGCCAGCAGTTCCACGGGGAACACTGAAGCTTTCTTT. As protein: CASSSTGNTEAFF.

The CDR3 DNA reads as TGTGCCAGCAGCTTAGGCGACAGGCTTGACATTCAGTACTTC. As protein: CASSLGDRLDIQYF. V usage is TRBV5-4 and J usage is TRBJ2-4; perhaps TRBD1 as D (6 bases). There are 14 residues in the CDR3. V was cut by 2 bases and J by 8 bases, with 14 bases left in between. Germline V gene sequence: CDR1 SGHNT, CDR2 YYREEE (reference sequence).

V gene TRBV5-5 combines with J gene TRBJ1-2, with 8 bases aligning to TRBD1. The CDR3 has 15 residues. The ends lost 2 bases at V and 2 bases at J; junction bases unmatched: 5. In germline, CDR1 is SGHKS, CDR2 YYEKEE (reference sequence). CDR3 in DNA: TGTGCCAGCAGCTTTGGACAGGGTTCCAACTATGGCTACACCTTC. Protein: CASSFGQGSNYGYTF.

This clone was recorded only once. DNA for the CDR3: TGTGCCAGCAGGTTTTTTAGCGAGGGCCTGGGCTACACCTTC. Translated: CASRFFSEGLGYTF. The chain is built from TRBV28 and TRBJ1-2, with D hard to call. Trimming pared 6 bases from V and 8 bases from J, leaving 19 bases between. The CDR3 is made up of 14 amino acids. CDR1 MDHEN and CDR2 SYDVKM come from the germline V gene.

The V and J genes are TRBV10-2 and TRBJ1-6; the match to TRBD1 covers 10 bases. The CDR3 extends over 14 amino acids. CDR1 and CDR2 from the germline V gene are WSHSY and SAAADI. V trimming: 8 bases; J trimming: 7 bases; junction bases outside the gene matches: 5. This CDR3 is CASGTGVGNSPLHF. For the CDR3, the DNA is TGCGCCAGCGGGACAGGGGTAGGGAATTCACCCCTCCACTTT.

The V and J genes are TRBV18 and TRBJ2-1; 15 bases align to TRBD2. Looked up from germline, CDR1 is KGHSH and CDR2 is LQKENI. V lost 3 bases to trimming and J lost 8 bases; unmatched junction nucleotides: 2. CDR3 length: 15 amino acids. In DNA, the CDR3 is TGTGCCAGCTCACCCGGACTAGCGGGGGGGGATGAGCAGTTCTTC. Translation: CASSPGLAGGDEQFF.

As for this clone: A read error is likely, as this CDR3 ends without the conserved phenylalanine or tryptophan. It is unclear where the CDR3 begins or ends on the DNA, so no DNA is shown, and the CDR3 is as TCRdb lists it. The CDR3 region is CASSFSGQPLNM. The V gene is TRBV7-9, the J gene TRBJ1-1; TRBD1 is taken as the D call from the table, unchecked against the DNA. Germline V lookup: CDR1 SEHNR, CDR2 FQNEAQ (reference sequence). The CDR3 is 12 amino acids in total, end residues counted.

The chain employs TRBV24-1 and TRBJ2-1; 8 bases are shared with TRBD2. Losses at the gene ends were 3 bases for V and 0 bases for J; bases not matched to a gene: 3. From germline, CDR1 is KGHDR and CDR2 SFDVKD. CDR3 size: 16 residues. The CDR3 sequence is CATSDPTSGSYNEQFF. CDR3 DNA: TGTGCCACCAGTGATCCCACTAGCGGCTCCTACAATGAGCAGTTCTTC.

In its sample, this clone was seen once. The genes are TRBV28 and TRBJ2-2; 9 bases match TRBD1. In germline, CDR1 is MDHEN, CDR2 SYDVKM. The CDR3 totals 16 residues. The J segment lost 0 bases and the V segment lost 8 bases, leaving 7 bases of the junction unmatched. The CDR3 sequence is CASEGWDRANTGELFF. Here the CDR3 DNA reads TGTGCCAGCGAGGGCTGGGACAGGGCGAACACCGGGGAGCTGTTTTTT.

The V gene is TRBV5-6, the J gene TRBJ2-6; 10 bases are shared with TRBD1. Germline-derived CDR1 and CDR2 are SGHDT and YYEEEE. With 6 bases clipped from V and 2 bases from J, the junction kept 11 bases outside the gene matches. CDR3 length: 18 residues. Written as DNA, the CDR3 is TGTGCCAGCACGGTGACAGGGGGCGAGGTGACTGGGGCCAACGTCCTGACTTTC. This encodes CASTVTGGEVTGANVLTF.

The gene calls are TRBV28 and TRBJ1-2, with 7 bases identical to TRBD1. Looked up from germline, CDR1 is MDHEN and CDR2 is SYDVKM. The CDR3 length is 15 residues. The J segment lost 4 bases and the V segment lost 7 bases, leaving 12 bases of the junction unmatched. In nucleotides, the CDR3 is TGTGCCAGCAACCGGGGAGACAGGGAACTCTATGGCTACACCTTC. It is translated as CASNRGDRELYGYTF.

Points on this clone: The sample contains more than one DNA sequence encoding this CDR3. V and J are TRBV9 and TRBJ2-7, with D perhaps TRBD2 (6 bases). The V end was cut by 3 bases, the J end by 5 bases, with 9 bases between. CDR3 size: 12 residues. Germline CDR1 and CDR2: SGDLS and YYNGEE. The CDR3 nucleotides are TGTGCCAGCAGCGGGAGGGGAGACGAGCAGTACTTC. Translated, it gives CASSGRGDEQYF.

This rearrangement joins TRBV3-1 (or the pseudogene TRBV3-2) to TRBJ1-2; weak D call: TRBD1 (6 bases). CDR1 and CDR2 from the germline V gene are LGHDT and YNNKEL (reference sequence). The germline V and J ends were trimmed by 8 bases and 8 bases, with 18 bases remaining between them. The CDR3 has 13 residues. The CDR3 is CASLIGGAGGYTF. The CDR3 DNA follows: TGTGCCAGCCTAATCGGGGGGGCGGGAGGCTACACCTTC.

The V and J genes are TRBV18 and TRBJ1-2, with 9 nucleotides matching TRBD1. V gave up 5 bases and J gave up 6 bases; unmatched junction bases: 10. The CDR3 is 15 residues long. From germline, CDR1 is KGHSH and CDR2 LQKENI. The CDR3 nucleotides read TGTGCCAGCTCAGCGGCAGGACAGGGGCTTCATGGCTACACCTTC. Amino acid sequence: CASSAAGQGLHGYTF.

CDR3 nucleotide sequence: TGTGCCAGCAGCTTCGGCCAGGGCACCTACAATGAGCAGTTCTTC. Its translation is CASSFGQGTYNEQFF. The rearrangement joins TRBV5-4 to TRBJ2-1, with D possibly TRBD1 on 5 matching bases. The CDR3 loop spans 15 amino acids. Trimming cost V 2 bases and J 2 bases, with 11 bases left between them. The germline V gene has CDR1 SGHNT and CDR2 YYREEE (reference sequence).

DNA of the CDR3: TGTGCCAGCAGTGAAAGGGGGAACACCGGGGAGCTGTTTTTT. Encoded protein: CASSERGNTGELFF. V gene TRBV6-1 combines with J gene TRBJ2-2; D might be TRBD1 (5 bases). Trimming shortened V by 2 bases and J by 1 base, and 5 bases separated the two germline ends. This CDR3 is 14 amino acids long. The V gene's germline CDR1 is MNHNS and CDR2 SASEGT.